This T cell receptor (beta chain) was identified during a study of blood T cell repertoires in COVID-19. In the study overall: PBMCs, B-cell-depleted T cells, or T cells were the source of the cDNA or gDNA that made up the material.

Germline assignment: CDR1 MNHNS and CDR2 SASEGT. Trimming took off 9 bases at V and 1 base at J, with 12 bases between the two ends. This CDR3 is 14 amino acids long. Repertoires were generated with immunoSEQ multiplex PCR, while TCRdb's copy carries only in-frame clones and drops some. Among under 250,000 clones listed, 83% were seen once. This TCR came from a middle-aged woman with active or convalescent COVID-19. The chain recombines TRBV6-1 with TRBJ1-4, with a weak D call TRBD1 (6 bases). The sample was peripheral blood. The CDR3 sequence is CASTGKGTNEKLFF. CDR3 DNA sequence: TGTGCCAGTACAGGGAAGGGAACTAATGAAAAACTGTTTTTT.